These 16 T cell receptor beta chains were sequenced from one sample in a study of blood T cell repertoires in COVID-19. The assay was immunoSEQ multiplex PCR, and TCRdb's table has in-frame clones only and misses some. The repertoire holds roughly 50,000 clones, with about 90% as singletons. The sequenced material came from peripheral blood. The receptors shown here come from a human donor with active COVID-19. The donor label of this sample is uncertain.

This chain links TRBV5-1 with TRBJ1-4, with a possible D match to TRBD1 (6 bases). V lost 0 bases to trimming and J lost 7 bases, with 16 bases between them. Looked up from germline, CDR1 is SGHRS and CDR2 is YFSETQ. The CDR3 runs 16 residues. The CDR3 bases are TGCGCCAGCAGCTTGGATGGCGGACAGATGGGTGAAAAACTGTTTTTT. Its translation is CASSLDGGQMGEKLFF.

The CDR3: CASSQLMGGDQETQYF. CDR3 nucleotide sequence: TGTGCCAGCAGCCAACTTATGGGGGGGGACCAAGAGACCCAGTACTTC. The chain has TRBV4-2 and TRBJ2-5; TRBD2 matches at 7 bases. Germline V gene lookup returns CDR1 LGHNA and CDR2 YNFKEQ. CDR3 length: 16 residues. Trimming at V came to 2 bases and at J to 0 bases, leaving 6 bases not matched to a gene.

The rearrangement links TRBV7-9 to TRBJ1-4, with no clear D. The CDR3 has 15 residues. Germline-derived CDR1 and CDR2 are SEHNR and FQNEAQ (reference sequence). The V gene lost 5 bases and the J gene lost 0 bases, with 10 bases spanning the gap. The CDR3 sequence is CASSTNPATNEKLFF. The CDR3 nucleotides are TGTGCCAGCAGCACTAACCCGGCAACTAATGAAAAACTGTTTTTT.

This chain joins TRBV3-1 (or the pseudogene TRBV3-2) and TRBJ1-2, with TRBD1 matching 7 bases. CDR1 and CDR2 (germline): LGHDT, YNNKEL (reference sequence). CDR3 length equals 16 residues. The V segment lost 1 base and the J segment 4 bases; nucleotides outside the gene matches: 9. The CDR3 nucleotides read TGTGCCAGCAGCCAAGGGTCTGGGACAGTCGTCTATGGCTACACCTTC. This translates into CASSQGSGTVVYGYTF.

The V and J genes are TRBV7-3 and TRBJ2-5, with 11 bases identical to TRBD2. V lost 3 bases to trimming and J lost 5 bases; unmatched junction nucleotides: 5. The CDR3 consists of 15 residues. Germline CDR1 and CDR2: SGHTA and FQGTGA. CDR3 amino acids: CASSFSGGAEETQYF. The DNA for the CDR3 is TGTGCCAGCAGCTTTAGCGGGGGGGCGGAGGAGACCCAGTACTTC.

The gene calls are TRBV11-2 and TRBJ1-6; D ambiguous. V was shortened by 0 bases and J by 7 bases, with 13 bases between the two germline ends. Germline V gene data show CDR1 as SGHAT and CDR2 as FQNNGV. This CDR3 has 16 amino acids. The CDR3, as DNA: TGTGCCAGCAGCTTAGATGAGGGTTCCAGGAATTCACCCCTCCACTTT. Translating it yields CASSLDEGSRNSPLHF.

This chain connects TRBV6-2 or TRBV6-3 to TRBJ2-7; 12 bases are a match to TRBD2. The CDR3 covers 16 residues. V lost 5 bases to trimming and J lost 1 base; unmatched junction nucleotides: 6. Per germline, CDR1 MNHEY and CDR2 SVGEGT. The CDR3 reads CASSPLAGGRSYEQYF. DNA of the CDR3: TGTGCCAGCAGTCCACTAGCGGGGGGCCGTTCCTACGAGCAGTACTTC.

The rearrangement uses TRBV5-5 and TRBJ2-7; TRBD1 might be the D (5 bases). CDR3 length: 13 amino acids. The V end lost 3 bases, the J end lost 2 bases, and 9 bases lay between the germline ends. Germline V gene sequence: CDR1 SGHKS, CDR2 YYEKEE (reference sequence). Written as DNA, the CDR3 is TGTGCCAGCAGCTCGGGCAGGGCCTACGAGCAGTACTTC. The encoded protein is CASSSGRAYEQYF.

This clone has only one observation. The CDR3: CASRAGTGGFNEQFF. In nucleotides, the CDR3 is TGTGCCAGTCGAGCCGGGACAGGGGGCTTCAATGAGCAGTTCTTC. This chain uses TRBV27 with TRBJ2-1; 12 bases line up with TRBD1. This CDR3 has 15 residues. V dropped 9 bases and J dropped 6; count of bases not matched to a gene: 9. CDR1 and CDR2 (germline): MNHEY, SMNVEV (reference sequence).

This rearrangement joins TRBV4-2 to TRBJ2-7, with TRBD1 matching 10 bases. The length of the CDR3 is 16 residues. Germline CDR1 and CDR2: LGHNA and YNFKEQ. Trimming at V came to 1 base and at J to 6 bases, leaving 9 bases not matched to a gene. CDR3 protein: CASSQVLDRGEREQYF. CDR3 DNA sequence: TGTGCCAGCAGCCAAGTGTTGGACAGGGGGGAGCGCGAGCAGTACTTC.

This chain joins TRBV5-1 and TRBJ2-1; TRBD2 matches 11 bases. Germline V gene sequence: CDR1 SGHRS, CDR2 YFSETQ. After removal of 4 bases from V and 7 bases from J, the junction contained 7 bases not matched to a gene. This CDR3 contains 15 residues. CDR3 nucleotides: TGCGCCAGCAGCCGCGCACTAGCGGGGGTGAATGAGCAGTTCTTC. Translated: CASSRALAGVNEQFF.

The chain has TRBV9 and TRBJ2-1, with TRBD2 identical over 7 bases. CDR1 is SGDLS, CDR2 YYNGEE, per germline. The CDR3 consists of 14 residues. V was pared by 10 bases and J by 9 bases, with 16 bases of the junction left unmatched. In DNA form, the CDR3 reads TGTGCCTCAGCGGGACCCCCCTTTGATAGTGAGCAGTTCTTC. This gives the protein CASAGPPFDSEQFF.

On this clone itself: A junction end diverges from the germline sequence, so it may reflect a read error. V usage is TRBV7-6 and J usage is TRBJ1-5, with D hard to call. The CDR3 consists of 12 residues. Germline lookup yields CDR1 SGHVS and CDR2 FNYEAQ. CDR3 protein: CASSLATGPQHF. The CDR3 DNA reads as TGTGCCAGCAGCCTAGCCACGGGACCCCAGCATTTT. The entire variable domain, with the rest obtained from reference TRBV7-6 and TRBJ1-5, is as follows: GAGVSQSPRYKVTKRGQDVALRCDPISGHVSLYWYRQALGQGPEFLTYFNYEAQQDKSGLPNDRFSAERPEGSISTLTIQRTEQRDSAMYRCASSLATGPQHFGDGTRLSIL.

The rearrangement links TRBV5-6 to TRBJ2-1; possible D gene TRBD2, 5 bases. Trimming pared 4 bases from V and 8 bases from J, leaving 7 bases between. Germline V gene lookup returns CDR1 SGHDT and CDR2 YYEEEE. This CDR3 is built from 11 residues. CDR3 nucleotide sequence: TGTGCCAGCAGCAGAGGGTATGAGCAGTTCTTC. Protein sequence: CASSRGYEQFF.

The chain carries TRBV4-1 and TRBJ2-7, with 9 bases aligning to TRBD1. V dropped 4 bases and J dropped 0; count of bases not matched to a gene: 4. Germline CDR1 and CDR2: MGHRA and YSYEKL. The CDR3 has 15 amino acids. For the CDR3, the DNA is TGCGCCAGCAGCCCGCGGGACAGGGCCTCCTACGAGCAGTACTTC. It codes for CASSPRDRASYEQYF.

The rearrangement links TRBV11-1 to TRBJ2-2; D is ambiguous. Per the germline V gene, CDR1 is SGHAT and CDR2 is FQDESV (reference sequence). V was trimmed by 1 base and J by 5 bases, leaving 8 bases between them. The CDR3 runs 14 residues. CDR3 DNA: TGTGCCAGCAGCTTAGTATCCGGGACCGGGGAGCTGTTTTTT. Translating it yields CASSLVSGTGELFF.